This T cell receptor (beta chain) emerged from a study of T cell responses to AZD1222 COVID-19 vaccine. A remark on this clone: The antigen remains unidentified.

Some clones are missing from TCRdb's copy, which holds only in-frame ones; the method was immunoSEQ multiplex PCR. The table shows about 130,000 clones, with roughly 90% occurring only once. The study, taken as a whole, reports: Regions 160-218 and 743-854 dominated among vaccine-associated CD4 TCRs spanning spike. Of spike-specific TCRs, nearly half reportedly target regions left unmutated in variants.

Germline CDR1 is MNHNS and CDR2 is SASEGT. The length of the CDR3 is 14 residues. The germline V and J ends were trimmed by 0 bases and 3 bases, with 7 bases remaining between them. The sample was peripheral blood, taken 28 days after the second AZD1222 dose. The gene calls are TRBV6-1 and TRBJ2-3; the D gene is possibly TRBD2 (5 bases). This clonotype was obtained from an adult who received the AZD1222 COVID-19 vaccine. The CDR3: CASSEAWRTDTQYF. CDR3 nucleotides: TGTGCCAGCAGTGAAGCGTGGAGGACAGATACGCAGTATTTT.